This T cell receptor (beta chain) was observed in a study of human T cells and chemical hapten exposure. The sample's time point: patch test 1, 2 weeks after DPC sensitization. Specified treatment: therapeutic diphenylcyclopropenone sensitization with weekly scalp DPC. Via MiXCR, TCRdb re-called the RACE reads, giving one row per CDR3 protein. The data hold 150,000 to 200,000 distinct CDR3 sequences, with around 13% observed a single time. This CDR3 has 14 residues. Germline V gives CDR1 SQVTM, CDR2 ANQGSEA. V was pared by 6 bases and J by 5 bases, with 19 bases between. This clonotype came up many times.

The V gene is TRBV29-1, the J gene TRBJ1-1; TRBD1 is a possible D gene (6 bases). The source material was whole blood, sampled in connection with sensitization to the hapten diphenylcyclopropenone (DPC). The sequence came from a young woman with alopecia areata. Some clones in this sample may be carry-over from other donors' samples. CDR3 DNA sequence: TGCAGCGTCGCTGGACAGTTGGGGGGGACTGAAGCTTTCTTT. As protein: CSVAGQLGGTEAFF.